The clone carrying this TCR beta chain was recorded at least ten times. The antigen is unknown. The sample belongs to a study of Graves' ophthalmopathy and Graves' hyperthyroidism. Study-level points and caveats: Separation of ophthalmopathy from stable hyperthyroidism was achieved by a 13-signature model, at 85% to 90% sensitivity and 81.08% specificity. Clonotypes were expanded in thyroid at above 0.001 frequency, and most also appeared in blood.

The study amplified TCR beta CDR3 regions using RNA transcripts. HTBI-primed first-round RT-PCR preceded second-round multiplex PCR. TCRdb reanalysed the multiplex PCR reads using MiXCR and keeps one entry per CDR3 protein. The sample records a few hundred thousand distinct CDR3 sequences, about a sixth being singletons. Hyperthyroidism was new, under 2 months, in patients aged 18 to 65. The diagnosis was founded upon clinical symptoms, serum thyroxine, TRAb, thyroid ultrasound and orbital computed tomography. The origin of this receptor is an adult woman with stable Graves' hyperthyroidism. Sequenced sample: peripheral blood.

The CDR3 region has the DNA TGCGCCAGCCGGGGGGATATTAACGAAGAGACCCAGTACTTC. Its protein is CASRGDINEETQYF. The genes are TRBV10-2 and TRBJ2-5; 7 positions match TRBD2. Per the germline V gene, CDR1 is WSHSY and CDR2 is SAAADI. The trim removed 8 bases at V and 3 bases at J, leaving 9 bases unmatched. This CDR3 contains 14 residues.